This TCR beta chain originates from a study of memory CD4+ T cells and cytomegalovirus serostatus. Whole-study context: Healthy Belgian adult donors included about nine CMV-positive and 24 CMV-negative people.

The sort gate was single viable CD3+CD4+CD8-CD45RO+ cells for memory CD4+ T cells. Libraries were prepared by immunoSEQ multiplex PCR; TCRdb keeps only in-frame clonotypes and omits some of them. The sample lists some 57,000 clones; around 85% were seen once. Input material: memory CD4+ T cells from blood. The TCR was taken from an adult in good health and CMV-seronegative.

The CDR3 nucleotides read TGTGCCAGCAGTGATTCTGATGGGGGGGCGGGACAGCCCCAGCATTTT. Translating it yields CASSDSDGGAGQPQHF. The chain uses TRBV2 and TRBJ1-5; a weak D match, TRBD1 (6 bases). This CDR3 is built from 16 residues. Germline CDR1 and CDR2: SNHLY and FYNNEI. The germline V and J ends were trimmed by 3 bases and 7 bases, with 19 bases remaining between them.